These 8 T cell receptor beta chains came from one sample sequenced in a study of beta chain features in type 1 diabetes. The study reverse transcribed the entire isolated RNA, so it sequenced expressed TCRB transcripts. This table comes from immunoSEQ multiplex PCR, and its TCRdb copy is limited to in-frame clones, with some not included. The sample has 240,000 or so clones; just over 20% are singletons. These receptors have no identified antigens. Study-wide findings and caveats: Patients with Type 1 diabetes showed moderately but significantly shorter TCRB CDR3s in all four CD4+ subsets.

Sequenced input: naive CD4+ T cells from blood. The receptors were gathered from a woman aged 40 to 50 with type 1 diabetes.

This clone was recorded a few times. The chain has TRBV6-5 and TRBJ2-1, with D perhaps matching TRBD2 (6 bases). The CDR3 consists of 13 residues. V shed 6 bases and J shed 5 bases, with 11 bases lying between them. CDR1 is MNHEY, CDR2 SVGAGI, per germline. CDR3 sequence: CASRIPGDNEQFF. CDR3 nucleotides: TGTGCCAGCAGGATCCCGGGGGACAATGAGCAGTTCTTC.

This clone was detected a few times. CDR3 sequence (DNA): TGTGCCAGCAGCCAAGGGGACAGATACGAGCAGTACTTC. Amino acids: CASSQGDRYEQYF. The chain has TRBV4-2 and TRBJ2-7, with 7 nucleotides matching TRBD1. The V gene's germline CDR1 is LGHNA and CDR2 YNFKEQ. CDR3 length: 13 amino acids. J gave up 4 bases and V 1 base, and 1 base lay outside the gene matches.

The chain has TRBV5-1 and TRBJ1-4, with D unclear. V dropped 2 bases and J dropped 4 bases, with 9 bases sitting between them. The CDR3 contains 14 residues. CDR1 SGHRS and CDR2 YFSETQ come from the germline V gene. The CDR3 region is CASSFDTFNEKLFF. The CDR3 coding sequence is TGCGCCAGCAGCTTCGACACCTTTAATGAAAAACTGTTTTTT.

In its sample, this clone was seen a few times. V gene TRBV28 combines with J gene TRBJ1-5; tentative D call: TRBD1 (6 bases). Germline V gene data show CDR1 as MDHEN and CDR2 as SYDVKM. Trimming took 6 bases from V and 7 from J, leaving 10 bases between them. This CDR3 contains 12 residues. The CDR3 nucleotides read TGTGCCAGCAGCGAGAGGGGGCAGCCCCAGCATTTT. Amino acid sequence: CASSERGQPQHF.

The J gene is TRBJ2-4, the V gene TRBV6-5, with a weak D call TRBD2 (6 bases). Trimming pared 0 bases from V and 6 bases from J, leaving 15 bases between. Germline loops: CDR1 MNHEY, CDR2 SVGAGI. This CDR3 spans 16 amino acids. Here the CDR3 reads CASSYSPSRDSNIQYF. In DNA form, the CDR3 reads TGTGCCAGCAGTTACTCGCCTTCCCGGGACTCAAACATTCAGTACTTC.

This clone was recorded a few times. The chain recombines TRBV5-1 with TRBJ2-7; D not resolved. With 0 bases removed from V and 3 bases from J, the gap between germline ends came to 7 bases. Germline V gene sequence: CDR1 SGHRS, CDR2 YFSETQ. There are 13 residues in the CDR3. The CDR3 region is CASSLGYFYEQYF. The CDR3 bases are TGCGCCAGCAGCTTGGGTTACTTCTACGAGCAGTACTTC.

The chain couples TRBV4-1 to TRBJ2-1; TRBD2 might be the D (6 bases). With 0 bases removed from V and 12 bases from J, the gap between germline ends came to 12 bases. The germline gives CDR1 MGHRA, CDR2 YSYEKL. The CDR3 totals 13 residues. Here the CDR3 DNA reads TGCGCCAGCAGCCAAGAGGAGGGGCGGGGGCAGTTCTTC. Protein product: CASSQEEGRGQFF.

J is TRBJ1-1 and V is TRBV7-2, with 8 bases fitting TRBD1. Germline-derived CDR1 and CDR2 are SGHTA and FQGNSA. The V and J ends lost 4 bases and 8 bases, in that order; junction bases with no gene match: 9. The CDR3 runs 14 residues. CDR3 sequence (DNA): TGTGCCAGCAGCTCGACAGGGGCGCTCACCGAAGCTTTCTTT. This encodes CASSSTGALTEAFF.